A selection of T cell receptor beta chains follows, all from one sample in a study of control samples from healthy donors and cancer patients. The data were produced by immunoSEQ multiplex PCR, yet TCRdb's version contains in-frame clones alone and is incomplete. This sample yields fewer than 95,000 clones, of which 85% to 90% are seen a single time; 0.95% to 1.5% belongs to the top ten. Sample: blood. These receptors were taken from a woman aged 45 to 65 in good health. The CDR3 runs from the conserved cysteine through the conserved F or W. Fields, in order: J gene, V gene, clone size, D gene, CDR3 DNA, CDR3 protein. The D gene is left open where the match is weak. The size field is filled for only some rows; it gives once, few, many or a size class.

TRBJ2-5 TRBV6-5 . . TGTGCCAGCAGCAGGACCGCGGTGACCCAGTACTTC CASSRTAVTQYF
TRBJ2-1 TRBV21-1 . . TGTGCCAGCAGAGGAGGACGGGGGGGCTACAATGAGCAGTTCTTC CASRGGRGGYNEQFF
TRBJ2-7 TRBV29-1 . . TGCAGCGTTGCGTCAGGAATCTCCTACGAGCAGTACTTC CSVASGISYEQYF
TRBJ1-6 TRBV6-6 . . TGTGCCAGCAGTTACAGGGAGATAGGGAATTCACCCCTCCACTTT CASSYREIGNSPLHF
TRBJ2-1 TRBV2 . . TGTGCCAGCAGTGACGGTAGGGGAGGAAGCTACAATGAGCAGTTCTTC CASSDGRGGSYNEQFF
TRBJ1-2 TRBV5-4 . TRBD1 TGTGCCAGCAGCTTGGTCCAGACAGGGGCGACCTTC CASSLVQTGATF
TRBJ2-6 TRBV7-9 . . TGTGCCAGCAGCTCAGGGGTGTACTCTGGGGCCAACGTCCTGACTTTC CASSSGVYSGANVLTF
TRBJ1-1 TRBV28 . . TGTGCCAGCATCACCCCCCGGAGCACTGAAGCTTTCTTT CASITPRSTEAFF
TRBJ1-2 TRBV19 once TRBD1 TGTGCCAGTAGTATTACAGGGGGCGAGACTTATGGCTACACCTTC CASSITGGETYGYTF
TRBJ1-2 TRBV4-1 . . TGCGCCAGCAGCCAAGATCGAGGGCTCTCTGCTGGCTACACCTTC CASSQDRGLSAGYTF
TRBJ1-1 TRBV21-1 . . TGTGCCAGCAGCGCTCGACAGGGGGCAAAGCTGAACACTGAAGCTTTCTTT CASSARQGAKLNTEAFF
TRBJ2-7 TRBV20-1 . . TGCAGTGGATTTGACGGCTACGAGCAGTACTTC CSGFDGYEQYF
TRBJ2-2 TRBV4-1 . . TGCGCCAGCAGCCAATTACAGGGGAACACCGGGGAGCTGTTTTTT CASSQLQGNTGELFF
TRBJ1-1 TRBV11-2 . . TGTGCCAGCAGCTTAGAAAGAAACACTGAAGCTTTCTTT CASSLERNTEAFF
TRBJ1-5 TRBV6-6 . . TGTGCCAGCAGTTACTCTGGAGGGAGACAGCCCCAGCATTTT CASSYSGGRQPQHF
TRBJ2-6 TRBV15 . . TGTGCCACCAGCAGAGATCCGTGGCGGCAGCCCAACTCTGGGGCCAACGTCCTGACTTTC CATSRDPWRQPNSGANVLTF
TRBJ2-7 TRBV7-9 . . TGTGCCAGCAGCTTAGCAGGGACGGACGAGCAGTACTTC CASSLAGTDEQYF
TRBJ2-7 TRBV28 . TRBD1 TGTGCCAGCAGTCCCTGGGACAGCTACGAGCAGTACTTC CASSPWDSYEQYF